The source of this TCR beta chain is a study of T cell responses to AZD1222 COVID-19 vaccine. The V end was cut by 0 bases, the J end by 3 bases, with 10 bases between. The CDR3 extends over 14 amino acids. Per the germline V gene, CDR1 is SGHNT and CDR2 is YYREEE (reference sequence). Assay used: immunoSEQ multiplex PCR; TCRdb lists only in-frame clones, some missing. This sample has roughly 84,000 clones, with about 85% found just once. This rearrangement joins TRBV5-4 to TRBJ2-7; D might be TRBD2 (6 bases). This receptor was obtained from an adult in good health. This specimen consisted of peripheral blood, obtained on day 0 of AZD1222 vaccination. This CDR3 is CASSLEGGDYEQYF. DNA of the CDR3: TGTGCCAGCAGCTTGGAAGGCGGGGACTACGAGCAGTACTTC.